These 26 T cell receptor beta chains share one sample of origin, sequenced in a study of T cells in Graves' hyperthyroidism and ophthalmopathy (dated by TCRdb to between 2018 and 2020). Libraries came from multiplex PCR. These reads were obtained on an Illumina HiSeq 2000. Amplification of TCR beta CDR3 regions was carried out from RNA transcripts. The TCR CDR3 was subjected to a first round of RT-PCR using the HTBI primer set and the Qiagen OneStep RT-PCR kit. The public reads were reanalyzed by TCRdb: fastp trimming at Q25, MiXCR alignment, in-frame beta chains only. One record per CDR3 amino acid sequence lists the most common genes and DNA. Within this sample are about 560,000 distinct CDR3 sequences, with over 15% of them counted one time only. In total, the top ten clones hold around 18% of the sample. The source material was blood. The receptors shown here come from a woman aged 18-29 years with Graves' hyperthyroidism.

J is TRBJ2-3 and V is TRBV20-1; D gene uncertain. This CDR3 comprises 16 residues. The germline gives CDR1 DFQATT, CDR2 SNEGSKA (reference sequence). V lost 6 bases and J lost 1, with 20 bases in between. CDR3 residues: CSATHSRPRGTDTQYF. CDR3 sequence (DNA): TGCAGTGCGACCCATTCCCGTCCTAGGGGCACAGATACGCAGTATTTT.

The sample holds many counts of this clonotype. This rearrangement joins TRBV28 to TRBJ1-1, with D perhaps matching TRBD1 (5 bases). With 3 bases removed from V and 8 bases from J, the gap between germline ends came to 16 bases. Germline V gene lookup returns CDR1 MDHEN and CDR2 SYDVKM. This CDR3 is 14 amino acids long. Here the CDR3 DNA reads TGTGCCAGCAGTTTCCCAGGGAGGAATGACGAAGCTTTCTTT. Protein product: CASSFPGRNDEAFF. Complete variable domain (other parts from reference TRBV28 and TRBJ1-1): DVKVTQSSRYLVKRTGEKVFLECVQDMDHENMFWYRQDPGLGLRLIYFSYDVKMKEKGDIPEGYSVSREKKERFSLILESASTNQTSMYLCASSFPGRNDEAFFGQGTRLTVV.

For this clonotype: This may be a read error, as it is one base from a much larger clone. The V gene is TRBV15, the J gene TRBJ2-7; 7 bases map to TRBD1. V trimming: 6 bases; J trimming: 0 bases; junction bases outside the gene matches: 2. The CDR3 is 13 residues long. The germline V gene has CDR1 LNHNV and CDR2 YYDKDF (reference sequence). CDR3: CATRGDSSYEQYF. CDR3 DNA sequence: TGTGCCACCAGGGGGGACAGCTCCTACGAGCAGTACTTC.

The chain couples TRBV4-1 to TRBJ1-6; unclear D gene. V was clipped by 2 bases and J by 9 bases, with 14 bases between them. The CDR3 is 15 amino acids. Germline CDR1 is MGHRA and CDR2 is YSYEKL. CDR3 loop: CASSQPVGVVSPLHF. The CDR3 nucleotides read TGCGCCAGCAGCCAACCCGTCGGAGTCGTTTCACCCCTCCACTTT.

This clonotype has a count of ten or more. This rearrangement joins TRBV12-3 or TRBV12-4 to TRBJ2-7; D is ambiguous. This CDR3 has 11 amino acids. Trimming left V 6 bases short and J 6 bases short, with 9 bases between. CDR3 in amino acids: CASSILGEQYF. The CDR3 region has the DNA TGTGCCAGCAGCATCCTGGGCGAGCAGTACTTC.

This clonotype was observed at least ten times. The J gene is TRBJ1-3, the V gene TRBV12-3 or TRBV12-4; 9 bases fit TRBD1. This CDR3 has 16 amino acids. Trimming cost V 5 bases and J 2 bases; bases outside gene matches: 7. As DNA, the CDR3 is TGTGCCAGCAGTCTTCGACAGGGGGTCGCTGGAAACACCATATATTTT. Translation: CASSLRQGVAGNTIYF.

This clonotype was seen ten or more times. The CDR3 sequence is CASSTYWGTYNEQFF. The CDR3 coding sequence is TGTGCCAGCAGCACCTACTGGGGTACCTACAATGAGCAGTTCTTC. The chain recombines TRBV7-9 with TRBJ2-1, with unresolved D. V was shortened by 5 bases and J by 2 bases, with 13 bases between the two germline ends. Germline assignment: CDR1 SEHNR and CDR2 FQNEAQ (reference sequence). This CDR3 comprises 15 residues.

This clonotype was counted between two and nine times. This rearrangement joins TRBV9 to TRBJ2-1; maybe TRBD1 (5 bases). CDR3 length: 17 residues. The germline V gene has CDR1 SGDLS and CDR2 YYNGEE. V lost 0 bases to trimming and J lost 5 bases, with 18 bases between them. The DNA of the CDR3 is TGTGCCAGCAGCGTAGCTATCAGGGCTCGTCCGGACAATGAGCAGTTCTTC. Amino acid sequence: CASSVAIRARPDNEQFF. The full variable domain, rest sourced from reference TRBV9 and TRBJ2-1, is DSGVTQTPKHLITATGQRVTLRCSPRSGDLSVYWYQQSLDQGLQFLIQYYNGEERAKGNILERFSAQQFPDLHSELNLSSLELGDSALYFCASSVAIRARPDNEQFFGPGTRLTVL.

This clonotype has more than one count but fewer than ten. The chain recombines TRBV30 with TRBJ1-6, with 10 bases lining up with TRBD1. V gave up 2 bases and J gave up 7 bases; unmatched junction bases: 17. CDR1 GTSNPN and CDR2 SVGIG come from the germline V gene (reference sequence). This CDR3 is built from 19 residues. CDR3 region: CAWSPRPPGQGLWNSPLHF. The CDR3 DNA reads TGTGCCTGGAGTCCCCGACCCCCGGGACAGGGGCTTTGGAATTCACCCCTCCACTTT. The whole variable domain, filled in from reference TRBV30 and TRBJ1-6, reads SQTIHQWPATLVQPVGSPLSLECTVEGTSNPNLYWYRQAAGRGLQLLFYSVGIGQISSEVPQNLSASRPQDRQFILSSKKLLLSDSGFYLCAWSPRPPGQGLWNSPLHFGNGTRLTVT.

There are a few counts of this clonotype. The rearrangement links TRBV3-1 to TRBJ1-3; TRBD1 might be the D (5 bases). In germline, CDR1 is LGHDT, CDR2 YNNKEL (reference sequence). The CDR3 has 16 amino acids. V shed 3 bases and J shed 2 bases, with 14 bases lying between them. CDR3 residues: CASSHRDRGPGNTIYF. The CDR3 DNA follows: TGTGCCAGCAGCCACAGGGACCGCGGTCCTGGAAACACCATATATTTT.

The sample holds many counts of this clonotype. V and J are TRBV5-6 and TRBJ2-5; 11 bases are shared with TRBD2. Germline V gives CDR1 SGHDT, CDR2 YYEEEE. The CDR3 totals 15 residues. Trimming removed 5 bases from V and 1 base from J; junction bases left unmatched: 4. The CDR3 sequence: CASRRLAGTQETQYF. The CDR3 DNA is TGTGCCAGCAGAAGACTAGCGGGAACCCAAGAGACCCAGTACTTC.

J is TRBJ1-2 and V is TRBV19; 8 bases line up with TRBD1. V lost 3 bases and J lost 5; bases outside the gene matches: 2. The germline gives CDR1 LNHDA, CDR2 SQIVND (reference sequence). The CDR3 totals 13 residues. The DNA of the CDR3 is TGTGCCAGTAGTATGGACAGGGTTTATGGCTACACCTTC. Protein product: CASSMDRVYGYTF.

The chain carries TRBV7-9 and TRBJ1-1; a weak D match, TRBD1 (5 bases). Germline V gene lookup returns CDR1 SEHNR and CDR2 FQNEAQ (reference sequence). V shed 8 bases and J shed 6 bases, with 19 bases lying between them. CDR3 length equals 14 residues. CDR3 nucleotide sequence: TGTGCCAGCTCCTTCCAGGGTCAAATGGCTGAAGCTTTCTTT. Protein product: CASSFQGQMAEAFF.

The chain recombines TRBV4-1 with TRBJ1-1; no definite D call. The CDR3 totals 15 residues. V was cut by 1 base and J by 5 bases, with 14 bases left in between. Germline values: CDR1 MGHRA, CDR2 YSYEKL. The CDR3: CASSQGLQKRTEAFF. DNA of the CDR3: TGCGCCAGCAGCCAAGGCCTTCAAAAGCGGACTGAAGCTTTCTTT.

This sequence joins TRBV5-1 and TRBJ2-2; the D gene is possibly TRBD2 (5 bases). Looked up from germline, CDR1 is SGHRS and CDR2 is YFSETQ. V lost 1 base, J lost 0 bases, and 10 bases lay in between. This CDR3 contains 16 residues. The chain's CDR3 is CASSLSVSANTGELFF. CDR3 nucleotide sequence: TGCGCCAGCAGCTTGTCTGTTAGCGCGAACACCGGGGAGCTGTTTTTT.

Note on this clonotype: The junction does not match germline at one end; this may be a read error. The chain combines TRBV9 with TRBJ1-5; 7 nucleotides match TRBD1. This CDR3 spans 14 amino acids. Germline assignment: CDR1 SGDLS and CDR2 YYNGEE. The CDR3 spells CAGSVGGPNQPQHF. The CDR3 DNA sequence: TGTGCCGGCAGCGTAGGGGGCCCTAACCAGCCCCAGCATTTT. The variable domain in full, with the rest retrieved from reference TRBV9 and TRBJ1-5, is DSGVTQTPKHLITATGQRVTLRCSPRSGDLSVYWYQQSLDQGLQFLIQYYNGEERAKGNILERFSAQQFPDLHSELNLSSLELGDSALYFCAGSVGGPNQPQHFGDGTRLSIL.

The chain employs TRBV20-1 and TRBJ2-5, with 12 nucleotides matching TRBD2. V shed 2 bases, J shed 3 bases, and the junction held 7 bases outside the gene matches. Germline V gene lookup returns CDR1 DFQATT and CDR2 SNEGSKA (reference sequence). The CDR3 is made up of 16 amino acids. CDR3 residues: CSARLSSGGAEETQYF. DNA for the CDR3: TGCAGTGCTAGACTCTCTAGCGGGGGGGCTGAAGAGACCCAGTACTTC.

This clonotype was found many times. V and J are TRBV18 and TRBJ2-1; no clear D gene. This CDR3 is 14 amino acids long. V lost 0 bases and J lost 0, with 3 bases in between. Per the germline V gene, CDR1 is KGHSH and CDR2 is LQKENI. CDR3 DNA: TGTGCCAGCTCACCACCGGTCTCCTACAATGAGCAGTTCTTC. Encoded protein: CASSPPVSYNEQFF.

This clonotype has a single count. The chain employs TRBV20-1 and TRBJ1-2; D is undetermined. This CDR3 is 15 amino acids long. Trimming took 1 base from V and 6 from J, leaving 18 bases between them. The V gene's germline CDR1 is DFQATT and CDR2 SNEGSKA (reference sequence). CDR3 in DNA: TGCAGTGCTAGAGTTCCCGGCGGTCCACGGGATGGCTACACCTTC. It translates to CSARVPGGPRDGYTF.

The chain links TRBV20-1 to TRBJ1-2, with TRBD1 as a possible D gene (5 bases). Germline V gives CDR1 DFQATT, CDR2 SNEGSKA (reference sequence). Between the trimmed V and J ends, which lost 4 bases and 4 bases, there was a span of 13 bases. The CDR3 contains 13 residues. In nucleotides, the CDR3 is TGCAGTGCTACAGGGTATCTCGGCTATGGCTACACCTTC. This translates into CSATGYLGYGYTF.

This clonotype was recorded a few times. V usage is TRBV5-1 and J usage is TRBJ2-3; unclear D gene. V was cut by 1 base and J by 4 bases, with 7 bases left in between. The CDR3 spans 13 residues. From germline, CDR1 is SGHRS and CDR2 YFSETQ. Written as DNA, the CDR3 is TGCGCCAGCAGCTTGTCTAATCCAGATACGCAGTATTTT. This gives the protein CASSLSNPDTQYF.

The V call is TRBV28, the J call TRBJ1-2; D unresolved. The germline V gene has CDR1 MDHEN and CDR2 SYDVKM. V shed 3 bases and J shed 4 bases, with 6 bases lying between them. CDR3 length: 12 amino acids. This CDR3 reads CASSFESYGYTF. CDR3 DNA sequence: TGTGCCAGCAGTTTTGAATCCTATGGCTACACCTTC.

This clonotype was observed many times. This chain uses TRBV12-3 or TRBV12-4 with TRBJ2-1; no firm D call. Trimming stripped 3 bases from V and 7 bases from J, with 4 bases between. CDR3 length equals 11 residues. CDR3 loop: CASSFHNEQFF. Written as DNA, the CDR3 is TGTGCCAGCAGTTTCCATAATGAGCAGTTCTTC.

This clonotype was counted at least ten times. The chain has TRBV10-3 and TRBJ2-7; 7 nucleotides agree with TRBD2. This CDR3 region has 15 residues. V lost 0 bases to trimming and J lost 2 bases; unmatched junction nucleotides: 4. In germline, CDR1 is ENHRY, CDR2 SYGVKD. The CDR3 DNA sequence: TGTGCCATCAGTGAGTCTGGCGGGAGCGCCTACGAGCAGTACTTC. Amino acids: CAISESGGSAYEQYF.

With regard to this clonotype: This may come from a read error, since a much larger clone is one base off. The CDR3 carries no conserved terminal phenylalanine or tryptophan, so it likely arises from a read error. The chain uses TRBV9 and TRBJ1-2; D gene uncertain. This CDR3 has 13 amino acids. CDR1 is SGDLS, CDR2 YYNGEE, per germline. V lost 1 base, J lost 4 bases, and 8 bases lay in between. The CDR3 reads CASSVRGGYGYTL. The CDR3 bases are TGTGCCAGCAGCGTACGGGGAGGCTATGGCTACACCCTC.

This clonotype was recorded a few times. The CDR3 nucleotides read TGTGCCAGCAGCCTCTCTTCGGTCGGCAGCAATCAGCCCCAGCATTTT. Translating gives CASSLSSVGSNQPQHF. This sequence joins TRBV5-8 and TRBJ1-5, with unresolved D. V was pared by 4 bases and J by 1 base, with 15 bases between. The CDR3 sequence is 16 residues long. Germline V gene lookup returns CDR1 SGHTS and CDR2 YDEGEE.